The clone carrying this T cell receptor (beta chain) was detected many times. Its antigen is unknown. The data originate from a study of T cells in Graves' hyperthyroidism and ophthalmopathy. Amplified regions were TCR beta CDR3 sequences from RNA transcripts. During a first-round RT-PCR of the TCR CDR3, the HTBI primer set was used. TCRdb re-derived calls from the multiplex PCR reads in MiXCR, one entry per CDR3 protein. The sample consists of about 360,000 distinct CDR3 sequences, 13% of them appearing once. This CDR3 region has 18 residues. CDR1 and CDR2 (germline): ENHRY, SYGVKD. V trimming: 5 bases; J trimming: 5 bases; junction bases outside the gene matches: 13. Study outcomes and limitations: Blood samples included most of the expanded thyroid clonotypes exceeding 0.001.

No progression to ophthalmopathy during 18 months of follow-up defined stable disease. This TCR was sampled from a woman aged 18-29 years with Graves' hyperthyroidism. This rearrangement joins TRBV10-3 to TRBJ2-1; the match to TRBD2 covers 12 bases. The sequenced sample was blood. CDR3 in DNA: TGTGCCATCAGTAGAGGACTAGCGGGAACGGGGGGCAACAATGAGCAGTTCTTC. Protein product: CAISRGLAGTGGNNEQFF.